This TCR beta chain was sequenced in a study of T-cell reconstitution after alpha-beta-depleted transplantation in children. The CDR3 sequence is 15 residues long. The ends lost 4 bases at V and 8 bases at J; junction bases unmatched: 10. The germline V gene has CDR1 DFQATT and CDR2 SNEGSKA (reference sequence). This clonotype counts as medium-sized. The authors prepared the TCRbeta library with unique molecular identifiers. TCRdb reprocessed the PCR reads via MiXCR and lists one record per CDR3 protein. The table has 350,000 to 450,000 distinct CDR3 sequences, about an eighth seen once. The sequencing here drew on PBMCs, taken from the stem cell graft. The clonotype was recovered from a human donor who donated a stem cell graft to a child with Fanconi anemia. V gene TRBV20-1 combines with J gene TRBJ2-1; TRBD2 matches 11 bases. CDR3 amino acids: CSATQGTSGVDEQFF. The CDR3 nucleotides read TGCAGTGCTACGCAGGGGACTAGCGGTGTGGATGAGCAGTTCTTC.